The subject of this entry is one T cell receptor (beta chain). The clone's antigen remains unknown. No base quality information exists; no much larger clone differs at one position. TCRbeta CDR3 regions were amplified from genomic DNA using the immunoSEQ Assay, a bias-controlled multiplex PCR. In the paper's pipeline: Nucleated cell counts per sample were estimated from amplification of reference gene primers within the assay. To quantify the absolute abundance of each unique TCRbeta CDR3 rearrangement, sequence reads were collapsed and filtered. For each sample, productive Simpson clonality was calculated as the square root of Simpson's diversity index across productive rearrangements. As stored in TCRdb, this immuneACCESS dataset retains in-frame rearrangements with V and J assigned. A fraction of the clones does not appear; measured against another copy, unresolved V genes explain less than half of the discrepancy, and the remainder lacks a known reason. V, J and clone size reflect that table, while D and trimming were determined from the DNA. The sample records approximately 160,000 clones, around 80% of which are singletons. The leading ten clones occupy less than 6% of the sample.

The source of the sample is a study of blood T cell repertoires in COVID-19 (dated by TCRdb to 2018 to 2021). For context, the study as a whole: Samples covering the acute and convalescent phases of COVID-19 were provided by collaborators in the United States, Italy and Spain. Where HLA class I and class II types were available, the types were taken from metadata supplied by the sample provider, not from assay-based typing. The repertoires were released in a freely available public database meant as a resource for research on the immune response to SARS-CoV-2. Subjects who had been exposed to COVID-19, were actively infected with it, or had recovered from it provided the deeply sampled blood TCRbeta repertoires that made up the dataset. The prospective study material was composed of cDNA or gDNA derived from T cells, B-cell-depleted T cells, or PBMCs. Nearly every sample came with metadata listing a de-identified subject ID, COVID-19 status, age in years and sex. The samples were drawn from the first 160 participants of the ongoing ImmuneRACE study and from 950 to 1,500 subjects provided by 6 global collaborators. Results the study describes overall, beyond this receptor: The amount of clinical and demographic metadata varied by source and participant and was provided uncurated.

There are 14 amino acids in the CDR3, from cysteine to phenylalanine inclusive. Only CDR3 DNA remains: 42 bases, in frame from the first base. The CDR1 and CDR2 encoded by the germline V gene (reference sequence) are LNHDA and SQIVND. Cut back by 8 bases and 2 bases, the V and J ends lie 15 bases apart. In the prospective study, participants were about 18 to 95 years old, resided in fewer than 25 geographic areas of the United States, and were enrolled through a virtual design. Cohort assignment in the prospective study relied on participant-reported clinical history from a screening survey and a study questionnaire. Recovered participants in ImmuneRACE Cohort 3 were defined as having two consecutive negative NP/OP PCR tests, clearance from a healthcare professional, or resolution of symptoms. In the prospective study, whole blood, serum and a nasopharyngeal or oropharyngeal swab were collected from each participant by mobile phlebotomists. Over a 2-month period, participants in the prospective study had the option of providing additional blood draws and questionnaires. Prospective study blood samples were shipped either frozen or at room temperature before DNA extraction.

This chain joins TRBV19 to TRBJ1-1; TRBD1 is possibly the D segment (6 matching bases). This receptor was identified in a man aged 40-50 years who had recovered from COVID-19. Sequencing was done on a sample of PBMCs or T cells enriched from blood (not recorded which). CDR3 loop: CASADLGHNTEAFF. The DNA reads TGTGCCAGTGCAGACTTGGGACACAACACTGAAGCTTTCTTT.